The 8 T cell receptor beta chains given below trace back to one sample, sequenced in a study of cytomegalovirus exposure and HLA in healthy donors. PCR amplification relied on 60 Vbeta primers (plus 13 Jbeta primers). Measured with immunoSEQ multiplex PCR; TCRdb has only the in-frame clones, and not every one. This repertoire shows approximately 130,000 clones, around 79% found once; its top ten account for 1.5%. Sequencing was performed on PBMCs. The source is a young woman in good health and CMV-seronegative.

DNA of the CDR3: TGTGCCAGCAGTTACGCTGAGACAGGGGGATACGAGCAGTACTTC. Translated: CASSYAETGGYEQYF. The chain couples TRBV6-6 to TRBJ2-7; 9 positions match TRBD1. V shed 2 bases and J 4 bases; nucleotides not matched to a gene: 6. CDR3 size: 15 residues. Germline CDR1 is MNHNY and CDR2 is SVGAGI (reference sequence).

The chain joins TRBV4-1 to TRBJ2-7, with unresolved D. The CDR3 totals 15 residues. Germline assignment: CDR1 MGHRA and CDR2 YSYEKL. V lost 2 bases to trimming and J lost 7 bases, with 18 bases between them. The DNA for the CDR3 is TGCGCCAGCAGCCAAAATGTGATTGGTTACGGGGAGCAGTACTTC. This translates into CASSQNVIGYGEQYF.

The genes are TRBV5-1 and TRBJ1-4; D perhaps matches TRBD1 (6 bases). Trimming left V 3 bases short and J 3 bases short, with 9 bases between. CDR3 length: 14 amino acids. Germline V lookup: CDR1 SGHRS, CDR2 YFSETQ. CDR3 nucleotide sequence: TGCGCCAGCAGCTGGACAGCCTCTAATGAAAAACTGTTTTTT. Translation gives CASSWTASNEKLFF.

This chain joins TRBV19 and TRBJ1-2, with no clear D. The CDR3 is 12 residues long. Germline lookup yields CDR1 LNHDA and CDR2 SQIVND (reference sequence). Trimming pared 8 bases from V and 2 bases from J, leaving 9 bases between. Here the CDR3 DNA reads TGTGCCAGTTCGAACTGGAACTATGGCTACACCTTC. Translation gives CASSNWNYGYTF. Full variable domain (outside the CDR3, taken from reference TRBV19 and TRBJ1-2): DGGITQSPKYLFRKEGQNVTLSCEQNLNHDAMYWYRQDPGQGLRLIYYSQIVNDFQKGDIAEGYSVSREKKESFPLTVTSAQKNPTAFYLCASSNWNYGYTFGSGTRLTVV.

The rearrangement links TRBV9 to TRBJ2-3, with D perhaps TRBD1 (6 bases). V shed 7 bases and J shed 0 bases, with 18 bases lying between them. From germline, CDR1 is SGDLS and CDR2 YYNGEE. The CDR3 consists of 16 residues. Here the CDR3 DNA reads TGTGCCAGCGTACAGGGCCGAACCGCTAGCACAGATACGCAGTATTTT. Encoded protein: CASVQGRTASTDTQYF.

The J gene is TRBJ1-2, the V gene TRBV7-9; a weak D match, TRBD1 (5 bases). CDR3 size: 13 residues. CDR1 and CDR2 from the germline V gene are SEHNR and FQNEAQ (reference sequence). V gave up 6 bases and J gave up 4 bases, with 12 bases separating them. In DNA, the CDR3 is TGTGCCAGCAGAAAGACAGTTAGCTATGGCTACACCTTC. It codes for CASRKTVSYGYTF.

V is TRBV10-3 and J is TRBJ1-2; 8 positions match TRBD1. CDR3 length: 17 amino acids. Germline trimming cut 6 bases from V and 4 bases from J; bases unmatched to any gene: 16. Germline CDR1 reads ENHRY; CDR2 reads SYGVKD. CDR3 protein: CAISTPSTTGGGYGYTF. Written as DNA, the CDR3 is TGTGCCATCAGCACCCCGAGTACCACAGGGGGGGGCTATGGCTACACCTTC.

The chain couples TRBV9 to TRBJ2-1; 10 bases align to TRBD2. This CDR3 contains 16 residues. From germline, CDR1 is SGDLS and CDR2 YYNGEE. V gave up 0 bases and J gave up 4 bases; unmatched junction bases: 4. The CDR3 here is CASSVDGSGGYNEQFF. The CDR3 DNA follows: TGTGCCAGCAGCGTAGACGGTAGCGGGGGGTACAATGAGCAGTTCTTC.